This TCR beta chain is drawn from a study of fetal regulatory T cell absence and autoimmunity. Study-wide results and caveats: Oligoclonal TCR enrichment in pancreas over cord blood reached over 95-fold for some clones.

After removal of 1 base from V and 6 bases from J, the junction contained 11 bases not matched to a gene. CDR3 size: 17 residues. CDR1 and CDR2 from the germline V gene are MNHNS and SASEGT. Comments on this clone: What it recognizes is unknown.

Produced via immunoSEQ multiplex PCR; TCRdb's table is partial and in-frame only. The table shows around 100,000 clones, with about two thirds occurring only once. The chain couples TRBV6-1 to TRBJ1-4; 7 nucleotides agree with TRBD1. Source material: pancreas tissue. The receptor's source is a male donor with IPEX syndrome. CDR3 nucleotides: TGTGCCAGCAGTGAAGAGCCTTTTAGACAGGGCCATGAAAAACTGTTTTTT. This gives the protein CASSEEPFRQGHEKLFF.